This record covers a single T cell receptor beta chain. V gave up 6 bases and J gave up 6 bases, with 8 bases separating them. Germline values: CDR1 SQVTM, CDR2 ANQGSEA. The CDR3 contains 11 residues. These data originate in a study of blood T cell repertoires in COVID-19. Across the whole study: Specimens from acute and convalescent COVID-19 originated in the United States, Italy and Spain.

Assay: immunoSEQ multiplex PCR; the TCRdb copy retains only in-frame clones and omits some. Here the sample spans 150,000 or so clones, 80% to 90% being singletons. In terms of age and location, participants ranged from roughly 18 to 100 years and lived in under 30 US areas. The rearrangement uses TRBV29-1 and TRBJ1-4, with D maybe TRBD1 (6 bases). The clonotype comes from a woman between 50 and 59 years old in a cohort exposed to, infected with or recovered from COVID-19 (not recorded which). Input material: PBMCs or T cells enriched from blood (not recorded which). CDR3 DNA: TGCAGCGTCGGACAGTATGAAAAACTGTTTTTT. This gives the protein CSVGQYEKLFF.